This section outlines one T cell receptor (beta chain) sequence together with its context. This clone was detected once. There is no known antigen for this receptor. No much larger clone is present one base from it, and per-base qualities are unavailable. One collaborating source in Seattle enrolled patients during active infection and followed them longitudinally through the course of disease. The collaborating institutions used their own protocols to collect whole blood in K2EDTA tubes. For TCRbeta analysis, collaborators shipped samples as frozen whole blood, isolated PBMCs, or DNA extracted from either of those sample types. These data originate in a study of blood T cell repertoires in COVID-19 (TCRdb year 2020). For context, the study as a whole: Samples covering the acute and convalescent phases of COVID-19 were provided by collaborators in the United States, Italy and Spain. The material from the prospective study consisted of cDNA or gDNA derived from T cells, B-cell-depleted T cells, or PBMCs. Subjects who had been exposed to COVID-19, were actively infected with it, or had recovered from it provided the deeply sampled blood TCRbeta repertoires that made up the dataset. The repertoires were made available in a free public database intended to serve as a resource for research on the immune response to SARS-CoV-2. Samples came from the ongoing ImmuneRACE study (first 160 participants) plus 1,254 subjects from 6 global collaborators. A de-identified subject ID, COVID-19 status, age in years and sex were almost always included in the sample metadata. Where HLA class I and class II types were available, the types were taken from metadata supplied by the sample provider, not from assay-based typing.

TCRbeta CDR3 regions were amplified from genomic DNA using the immunoSEQ Assay, a bias-controlled multiplex PCR. Per the source publication's procedure: Within the assay, amplification of reference gene primers was used to estimate how many nucleated cells each sample contained. To quantify the absolute abundance of each unique TCRbeta CDR3 rearrangement, sequence reads were collapsed and filtered. For each sample, productive Simpson clonality was calculated by taking the square root of Simpson's diversity index across productive rearrangements. Drawn from immuneACCESS, this table holds only the in-frame rearrangements with V and J called that TCRdb kept. Clones are partly lost; checked studies trace under half to an unresolved V gene and leave the rest unexplained. The DNA gave D and trimming, while V, J and clone size come from that table. For this sample the table gives approximately 200,000 clones, of which roughly 94% were detected only once. Of the sample, roughly 0.76% falls within the top ten clones.

Beyond this particular receptor, the publication reports: The quantity of clinical and demographic metadata differed by source and by participant and was supplied without curation.

The TCR sequence derives from a man aged 25-45 years with COVID-19, enrolled during active disease. Sequencing input: peripheral blood.

CDR3 region: CASSSQGRANYGYTF. The sequenced DNA: TGTGCCAGCAGTTCCCAGGGGCGAGCTAACTATGGCTACACCTTC. The V gene is TRBV27 and the J gene is TRBJ1-2; TRBD1 could be the D gene, as 6 bases match. The trim is 4 bases for V and 0 bases for J, with a gap of 12 bases between the germline ends. The CDR3 starts with the cysteine, ends with the phenylalanine, and has 15 residues. Only the CDR3 DNA is retained, 45 bases long and in frame from the first base. CDR1 and CDR2, per the germline V gene (reference sequence), are MNHEY and SMNVEV.